The 18 T cell receptor beta chains below were found in one sample sequenced in a study of OX40 agonist ivuxolimab in advanced cancers. Sequencing was performed with immunoSEQ multiplex PCR; in TCRdb, only in-frame clones are kept and a portion is missing. The table records over 14,000 clones, more than 80% of them present only once. The sample consisted of CD4+ or CD8+ T cells sorted from blood, taken in a trial of the OX40 agonist ivuxolimab. The receptors stem from an adult with an advanced solid tumor such as melanoma, head and neck, liver or kidney cancer.

The chain uses TRBV6-6 and TRBJ1-5; TRBD1 might be the D (5 bases). Germline V CDR1 and CDR2: MNHNY, SVGAGI (reference sequence). The CDR3 is 12 residues long. V gave up 3 bases and J gave up 7 bases, with 7 bases separating them. The CDR3 DNA reads TGTGCCAGCAGTTATGGGGGGCAGCCCCAGCATTTT. Amino acids: CASSYGGQPQHF.

V is TRBV13 and J is TRBJ2-2; the D gene is possibly TRBD2 (6 bases). Germline V gene data show CDR1 as PRHDT and CDR2 as FYEKMQ (reference sequence). The ends were cut back, 1 base at V and 4 bases at J, with 10 bases in the middle. The length of the CDR3 is 15 residues. The CDR3, as DNA: TGTGCCAGCAGCTTAGCGGGAGAGTTCACCGGGGAGCTGTTTTTT. Its translation: CASSLAGEFTGELFF.

To note about this clone: Other DNA sequences in this specimen translate into the identical CDR3. J is TRBJ2-3 and V is TRBV7-6, with D perhaps TRBD2 (5 bases). With 3 bases removed from V and 2 bases from J, the gap between germline ends came to 9 bases. The CDR3 spans 14 residues. CDR1 and CDR2 from the germline V gene are SGHVS and FNYEAQ. CDR3 coding DNA: TGTGCCAGCAGCTTGGCGGGTAACACAGATACGCAGTATTTT. Protein: CASSLAGNTDTQYF.

The chain couples TRBV7-9 to TRBJ2-1; D is uncertain. Trimming cost V 5 bases and J 0 bases, with 8 bases left between them. The CDR3 totals 14 residues. Germline V gene sequence: CDR1 SEHNR, CDR2 FQNEAQ (reference sequence). The CDR3, as DNA: TGTGCCAGCAGCCCCATCGACTCCTACAATGAGCAGTTCTTC. As protein: CASSPIDSYNEQFF. Supplemented by reference TRBV7-9 and TRBJ2-1, the full variable domain reads DTGVSQNPRHKITKRGQNVTFRCDPISEHNRLYWYRQTLGQGPEFLTYFQNEAQLEKSRLLSDRFSAERPKGSFSTLEIQRTEQGDSAMYLCASSPIDSYNEQFFGPGTRLTVL.

This clone turned up a few times. The CDR3 loop reads CASSLGLAGGQQETQYF. DNA for the CDR3: TGTGCCAGCAGCTTAGGCCTAGCGGGAGGGCAACAAGAGACCCAGTACTTC. The chain has TRBV13 and TRBJ2-5, with TRBD2 identical over 12 bases. Germline lookup yields CDR1 PRHDT and CDR2 FYEKMQ (reference sequence). The CDR3 sequence is 17 residues long. The junction had 4 bases not matched to a gene; V was cut back by 0 bases and J by 2 bases.

The chain links TRBV13 to TRBJ2-7; D not certain. Germline loops: CDR1 PRHDT, CDR2 FYEKMQ (reference sequence). Trimming took 2 bases from V and 3 from J, leaving 20 bases between them. The CDR3 is 17 amino acids. The CDR3 loop is CASSLYQSQTNRYEQYF. The DNA of the CDR3 is TGTGCCAGCAGCTTATATCAGTCGCAGACCAATCGCTACGAGCAGTACTTC.

In its sample, this clone was seen once. The chain joins TRBV4-2 to TRBJ2-1, with TRBD2 identical over 7 bases. Germline assignment: CDR1 LGHNA and CDR2 YNFKEQ. Germline trimming cut 0 bases from V and 8 bases from J; bases unmatched to any gene: 7. This CDR3 is 15 amino acids long. CDR3 nucleotides: TGTGCCAGCAGCCAAGATGGTACTAGCGTGGATGAGCAGTTCTTC. Encoded protein: CASSQDGTSVDEQFF.

Only a few counts were recorded for this clone. The chain recombines TRBV19 with TRBJ2-7, with a tentative D call TRBD1 (7 bases). V was pared by 5 bases and J by 3 bases, with 14 bases between. CDR1 is LNHDA, CDR2 SQIVND, per germline (reference sequence). The length of the CDR3 is 14 residues. CDR3 sequence (DNA): TGTGCCAGTAGTCGGCGGGACAGCGGCTACGAGCAGTACTTC. Translating it yields CASSRRDSGYEQYF.

This chain's CDR3 is CASSSRKMTGANYEQYF. The CDR3 nucleotides are TGTGCCAGCAGTTCCCGAAAAATGACAGGGGCCAACTACGAGCAGTACTTC. The chain combines TRBV27 with TRBJ2-7; 8 bases line up with TRBD1. Trimming removed 4 bases from V and 3 bases from J; junction bases left unmatched: 14. Per germline, CDR1 MNHEY and CDR2 SMNVEV (reference sequence). The CDR3 consists of 17 residues.

CDR3 nucleotides: TGTGCCAGCAGTTCTTTAATCCGGACTAGCGACAATGAGCAGTTCTTC. This sequence encodes CASSSLIRTSDNEQFF. The chain links TRBV6-6 to TRBJ2-1; 9 nucleotides line up with TRBD2. The CDR3 runs to 16 residues. CDR1 and CDR2 from the germline V gene are MNHNY and SVGAGI (reference sequence). The V and J ends lost 4 bases and 5 bases, in that order; junction bases with no gene match: 9.

This rearrangement joins TRBV7-8 to TRBJ1-1, with D unclear. This CDR3 has 17 residues. Germline CDR1 SGHVS, CDR2 FQNEAQ. V was cut by 1 base and J by 0 bases, with 15 bases left in between. CDR3 protein: CASSLVGSGQMNTEAFF. The CDR3, as DNA: TGTGCCAGCAGCTTAGTAGGTTCGGGCCAGATGAACACTGAAGCTTTCTTT.

The chain employs TRBV29-1 and TRBJ1-1; TRBD1 aligns across 7 bases. The ends lost 6 bases at V and 3 bases at J; junction bases unmatched: 7. This CDR3 spans 13 amino acids. CDR1 and CDR2 (germline): SQVTM, ANQGSEA. The CDR3 protein is CSVETGEDTEAFF. Written as DNA, the CDR3 is TGCAGCGTCGAAACAGGGGAAGACACTGAAGCTTTCTTT. The full variable domain, in which reference TRBV29-1 and TRBJ1-1 provide the parts outside the CDR3, is SAVISQKPSRDICQRGTSLTIQCQVDSQVTMMFWYRQQPGQSLTLIATANQGSEATYESGFVIDKFPISRPNLTFSTLTVSNMSPEDSSIYLCSVETGEDTEAFFGQGTRLTVV.

The rearrangement uses TRBV28 and TRBJ2-1; TRBD2 agrees at 9 bases. This CDR3 comprises 16 residues. The germline V gene has CDR1 MDHEN and CDR2 SYDVKM. The trim removed 6 bases at V and 4 bases at J, leaving 10 bases unmatched. The CDR3 reads CASRPPASGDYNEQFF. CDR3 nucleotide sequence: TGTGCCAGCAGACCCCCGGCTAGCGGGGATTACAATGAGCAGTTCTTC.

The V and J genes are TRBV30 and TRBJ2-7; TRBD2 agrees at 12 bases. Germline CDR1 is GTSNPN and CDR2 is SVGIG (reference sequence). The CDR3 sequence is 15 residues long. V was clipped by 1 base and J by 5 bases; unmatched bases: 6. The CDR3 sequence is CAWSGYRLAGDEQYF. The DNA of the CDR3 is TGTGCCTGGAGTGGGTATAGACTAGCGGGAGACGAGCAGTACTTC.

The rearrangement uses TRBV10-1 and TRBJ2-5, with no clear D. CDR1 is WNHNN and CDR2 is SYGVQD in the germline V gene (reference sequence). This CDR3 is built from 15 residues. With 0 bases removed from V and 3 bases from J, the gap between germline ends came to 11 bases. CDR3 loop: CASSESEDLKETQYF. The CDR3 DNA sequence: TGCGCCAGCAGTGAGTCCGAGGATCTCAAAGAGACCCAGTACTTC.

The V call is TRBV5-6, the J call TRBJ2-1; D unclear. CDR1 SGHDT and CDR2 YYEEEE come from the germline V gene. V was cut by 0 bases and J by 7 bases, with 2 bases left in between. This CDR3 contains 11 residues. The CDR3 DNA is TGTGCCAGCAGCTTGGGGAATGAGCAGTTCTTC. Protein: CASSLGNEQFF.

The rearrangement joins TRBV27 to TRBJ2-1; either TRBD1 or TRBD2 may fit D (5 bases each). Trimming pared 3 bases from V and 9 bases from J, leaving 12 bases between. Per the germline V gene, CDR1 is MNHEY and CDR2 is SMNVEV (reference sequence). This CDR3 spans 13 amino acids. The CDR3, as DNA: TGTGCCAGCAGTTTCGGGGCGCGAAGTGAGCAGTTCTTC. This gives the protein CASSFGARSEQFF.

As to this clone: One junction end disagrees with the germline gene, perhaps due to a read error. The V call is TRBV5-5, the J call TRBJ1-1, with no clear D. CDR1 is SGHKS, CDR2 YYEKEE, per germline (reference sequence). The CDR3 length is 13 residues. CDR3 bases: TGTGCCAGCAGCTTGGGAGGGAACCCTGAAGCTTTCTTT. It specifies CASSLGGNPEAFF.